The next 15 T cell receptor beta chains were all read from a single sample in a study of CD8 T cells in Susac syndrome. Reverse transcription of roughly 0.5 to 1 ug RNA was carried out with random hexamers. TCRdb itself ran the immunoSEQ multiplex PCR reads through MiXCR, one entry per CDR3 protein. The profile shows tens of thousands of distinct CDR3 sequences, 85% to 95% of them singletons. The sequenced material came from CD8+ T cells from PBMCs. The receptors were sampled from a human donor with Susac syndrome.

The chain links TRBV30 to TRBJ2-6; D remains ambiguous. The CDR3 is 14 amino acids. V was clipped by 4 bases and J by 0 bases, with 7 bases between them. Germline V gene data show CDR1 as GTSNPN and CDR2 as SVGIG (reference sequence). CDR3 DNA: TGTGCCTGGACAGAAGACTCTGGGGCCAACGTCCTGACTTTC. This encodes CAWTEDSGANVLTF.

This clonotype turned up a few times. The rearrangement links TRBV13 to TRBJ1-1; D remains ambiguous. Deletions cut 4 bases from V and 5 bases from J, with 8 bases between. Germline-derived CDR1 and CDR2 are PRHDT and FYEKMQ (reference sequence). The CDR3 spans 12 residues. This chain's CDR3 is CASSSGGTEAFF. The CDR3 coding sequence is TGTGCCAGCAGCTCCGGAGGGACTGAAGCTTTCTTT. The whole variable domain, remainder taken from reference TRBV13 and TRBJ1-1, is AAGVIQSPRHLIKEKRETATLKCYPIPRHDTVYWYQQGPGQDPQFLISFYEKMQSDKGSIPDRFSAQQFSDYHSELNMSSLELGDSALYFCASSSGGTEAFFGQGTRLTVV.

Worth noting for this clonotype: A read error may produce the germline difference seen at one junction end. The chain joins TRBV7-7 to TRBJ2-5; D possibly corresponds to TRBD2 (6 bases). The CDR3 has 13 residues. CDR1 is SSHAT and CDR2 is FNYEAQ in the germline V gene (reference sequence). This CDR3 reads CASSLSPSEVSHF. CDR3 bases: TGTGCTAGCAGCCTCAGCCCTAGCGAGGTGTCACACTTC.

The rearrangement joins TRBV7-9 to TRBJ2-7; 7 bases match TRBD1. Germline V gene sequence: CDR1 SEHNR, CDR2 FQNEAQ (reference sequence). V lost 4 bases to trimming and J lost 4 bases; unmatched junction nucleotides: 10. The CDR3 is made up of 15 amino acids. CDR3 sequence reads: CASSSGQNPSYEQYF. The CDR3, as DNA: TGTGCCAGCAGCTCGGGACAGAATCCCTCTTACGAGCAGTACTTC. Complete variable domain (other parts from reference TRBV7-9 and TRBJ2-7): DTGVSQNPRHKITKRGQNVTFRCDPISEHNRLYWYRQTLGQGPEFLTYFQNEAQLEKSRLLSDRFSAERPKGSFSTLEIQRTEQGDSAMYLCASSSGQNPSYEQYFGPGTRLTVT.

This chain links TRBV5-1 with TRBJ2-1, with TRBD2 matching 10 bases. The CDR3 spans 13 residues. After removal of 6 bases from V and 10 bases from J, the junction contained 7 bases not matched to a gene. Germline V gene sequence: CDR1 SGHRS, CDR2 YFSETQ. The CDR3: CASNLAGAKEQFF. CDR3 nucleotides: TGCGCCAGCAACCTAGCGGGAGCTAAAGAGCAGTTCTTC. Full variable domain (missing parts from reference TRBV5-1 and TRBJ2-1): KAGVTQTPRYLIKTRGQQVTLSCSPISGHRSVSWYQQTPGQGLQFLFEYFSETQRNKGNFPGRFSGRQFSNSRSEMNVSTLELGDSALYLCASNLAGAKEQFFGPGTRLTVL.

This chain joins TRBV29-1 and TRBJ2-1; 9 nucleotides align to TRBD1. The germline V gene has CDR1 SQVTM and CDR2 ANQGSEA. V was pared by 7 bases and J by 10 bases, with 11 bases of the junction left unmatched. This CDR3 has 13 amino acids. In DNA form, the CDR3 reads TGCAGCGCACCCGGGACAGGGCGCCGGGAGCAGTTCTTC. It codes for CSAPGTGRREQFF.

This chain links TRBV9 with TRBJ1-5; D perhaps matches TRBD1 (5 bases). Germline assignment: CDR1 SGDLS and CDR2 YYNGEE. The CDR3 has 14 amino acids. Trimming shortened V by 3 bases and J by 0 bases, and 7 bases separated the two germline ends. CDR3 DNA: TGTGCCAGCAGCGGGGGGGATAGCAATCAGCCCCAGCATTTT. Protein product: CASSGGDSNQPQHF.

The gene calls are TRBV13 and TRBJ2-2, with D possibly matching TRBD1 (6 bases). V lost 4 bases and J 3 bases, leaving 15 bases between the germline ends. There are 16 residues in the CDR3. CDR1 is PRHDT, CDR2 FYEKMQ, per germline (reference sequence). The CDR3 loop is CASSSRKTGYTGELFF. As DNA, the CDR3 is TGTGCCAGCAGCTCCCGAAAGACAGGATACACCGGGGAGCTGTTTTTT.

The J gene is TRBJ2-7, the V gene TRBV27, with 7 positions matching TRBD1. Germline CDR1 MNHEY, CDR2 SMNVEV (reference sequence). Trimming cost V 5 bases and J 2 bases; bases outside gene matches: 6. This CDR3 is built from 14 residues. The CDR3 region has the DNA TGTGCCAGCAGTACCGGGACAGCCACCTACGAGCAGTACTTC. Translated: CASSTGTATYEQYF.

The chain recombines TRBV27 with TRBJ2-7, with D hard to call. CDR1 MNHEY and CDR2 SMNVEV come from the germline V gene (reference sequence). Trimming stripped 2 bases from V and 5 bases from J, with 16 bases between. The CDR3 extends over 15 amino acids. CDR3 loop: CASSLLASPAHEQYF. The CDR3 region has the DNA TGTGCCAGCAGTTTACTGGCCTCCCCGGCCCACGAGCAGTACTTC.

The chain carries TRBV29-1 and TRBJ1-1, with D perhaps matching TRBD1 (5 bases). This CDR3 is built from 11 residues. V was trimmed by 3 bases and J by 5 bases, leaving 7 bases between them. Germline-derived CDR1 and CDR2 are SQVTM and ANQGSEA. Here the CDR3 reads CSVDGGTEAFF. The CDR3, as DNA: TGCAGCGTTGATGGGGGGACTGAAGCTTTCTTT.

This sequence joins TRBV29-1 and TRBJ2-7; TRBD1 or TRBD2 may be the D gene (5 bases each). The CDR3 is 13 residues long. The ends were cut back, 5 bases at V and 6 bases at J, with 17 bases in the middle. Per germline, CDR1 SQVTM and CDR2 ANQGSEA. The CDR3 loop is CSVKTDWQGEQYF. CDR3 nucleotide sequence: TGCAGCGTTAAAACGGACTGGCAGGGCGAGCAGTACTTC.

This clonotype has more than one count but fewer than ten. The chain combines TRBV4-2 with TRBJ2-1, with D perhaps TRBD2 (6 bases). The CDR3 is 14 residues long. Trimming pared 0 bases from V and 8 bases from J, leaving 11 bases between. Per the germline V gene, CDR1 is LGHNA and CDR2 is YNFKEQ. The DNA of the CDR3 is TGTGCCAGCAGCCAAGAGGAGGGCAGGCATGAGCAGTTCTTC. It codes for CASSQEEGRHEQFF.

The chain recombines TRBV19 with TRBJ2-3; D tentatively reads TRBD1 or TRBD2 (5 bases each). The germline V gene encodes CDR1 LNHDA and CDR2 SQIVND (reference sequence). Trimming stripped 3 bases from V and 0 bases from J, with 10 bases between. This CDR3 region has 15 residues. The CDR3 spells CASSIGTRSTDTQYF. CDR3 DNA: TGTGCCAGTAGTATCGGGACCCGAAGCACAGATACGCAGTATTTT.

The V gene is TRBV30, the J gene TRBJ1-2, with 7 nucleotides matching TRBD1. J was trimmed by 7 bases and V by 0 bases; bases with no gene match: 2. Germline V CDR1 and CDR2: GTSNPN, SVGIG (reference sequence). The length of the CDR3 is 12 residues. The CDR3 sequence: CAWSVAGGGYTF. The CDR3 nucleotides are TGTGCCTGGAGTGTGGCAGGGGGTGGCTACACCTTC.